These 16 T cell receptor beta chains were all obtained from the same sample, sequenced in a study of blood T cell repertoires in COVID-19. Using immunoSEQ multiplex PCR, the repertoire was profiled, and TCRdb retains in-frame clones only, with some absent. Of 150,000 or so clones listed, 80% to 90% are singletons. Sequencing was carried out using peripheral blood. The source of these receptors is a man younger than 35 with COVID-19, enrolled during active disease.

V is TRBV3-1 (or the pseudogene TRBV3-2) and J is TRBJ2-7; maybe TRBD1 (7 bases). Germline V gives CDR1 LGHDT, CDR2 YNNKEL (reference sequence). V lost 4 bases and J 4 bases, leaving 17 bases between the germline ends. There are 15 residues in the CDR3. CDR3 DNA: TGTGCCAGCAGCCCAAGACGACAGGGAGGATACGAGCAGTACTTC. Amino acids: CASSPRRQGGYEQYF.

This sequence joins TRBV14 and TRBJ2-6; no definite D call. Trimming cost V 4 bases and J 4 bases, with 5 bases left between them. In germline, CDR1 is SGHDN, CDR2 FVKESK. The CDR3 extends over 13 amino acids. CDR3 nucleotide sequence: TGTGCCAGCAGCCCCGGGGGGGCCAACGTCCTGACTTTC. It is translated as CASSPGGANVLTF.

The chain has TRBV30 and TRBJ2-7; D is undetermined. Trimming took 0 bases from V and 6 from J, leaving 9 bases between them. The CDR3 covers 12 residues. Per the germline V gene, CDR1 is GTSNPN and CDR2 is SVGIG (reference sequence). CDR3 protein: CAWSVPLGEQYF. The CDR3 DNA reads TGTGCCTGGAGTGTTCCCCTCGGCGAGCAGTACTTC.

This sequence joins TRBV1 and TRBJ1-1; TRBD1 is the table's D call, not checked against the DNA. TRBV1 constitutes a pseudogene. The CDR3 runs 21 residues. The CDR3 spells CTSSQAGQGALSAFMNTEAFF. CDR3 bases: TGCACCAGCAGCCAGGCGGGACAGGGGGCACTAAGTGCTTTCATGAACACTGAAGCTTTCTTT.

V gene TRBV5-6 combines with J gene TRBJ1-2; 7 bases fit TRBD1. Trimming cost V 6 bases and J 3 bases; bases outside gene matches: 14. Per germline, CDR1 SGHDT and CDR2 YYEEEE. The CDR3 extends over 16 amino acids. CDR3 coding DNA: TGTGCCAGCATCAAAGAGGGGGCGCTTCGCTACTATGGCTACACCTTC. Its translation: CASIKEGALRYYGYTF.

V gene TRBV5-1 combines with J gene TRBJ2-5; a weak D match, TRBD2 (5 bases). V was clipped by 4 bases and J by 1 base, with 14 bases between them. Germline values: CDR1 SGHRS, CDR2 YFSETQ. This CDR3 is built from 15 residues. The CDR3 protein is CASSPGPGVQETQYF. CDR3 nucleotides: TGCGCCAGCAGCCCTGGACCCGGGGTCCAAGAGACCCAGTACTTC. The full variable domain, with the rest looked up from reference TRBV5-1 and TRBJ2-5, is KAGVTQTPRYLIKTRGQQVTLSCSPISGHRSVSWYQQTPGQGLQFLFEYFSETQRNKGNFPGRFSGRQFSNSRSEMNVSTLELGDSALYLCASSPGPGVQETQYFGPGTRLLVL.

Points on this clone: The junction does not match germline at one end; this may be a read error. J is TRBJ1-4 and V is TRBV28; 10 bases align to TRBD1. In germline, CDR1 is MDHEN, CDR2 SYDVKM. The CDR3 loop spans 17 amino acids. The CDR3 sequence: CASSLWDRGGLNEKLLF. In DNA, the CDR3 is TGTGCCAGCAGTTTATGGGACAGGGGGGGACTCAATGAAAAACTGCTTTTT.

The gene calls are TRBV5-4 and TRBJ2-1, with TRBD1 matching 8 bases. In germline, CDR1 is SGHNT, CDR2 YYREEE (reference sequence). The CDR3 has 15 residues. V was pared by 4 bases and J by 4 bases, with 7 bases of the junction left unmatched. Here the CDR3 reads CASSDGTGGYNEQFF. The CDR3 DNA sequence: TGTGCCAGCAGCGACGGGACAGGAGGTTACAATGAGCAGTTCTTC.

This rearrangement joins TRBV2 to TRBJ2-3; 11 nucleotides match TRBD2. The CDR3 is 16 amino acids. Germline V gives CDR1 SNHLY, CDR2 FYNNEI. V shed 6 bases and J 5 bases; nucleotides not matched to a gene: 10. The CDR3 spells CASRPPLAGERDTQYF. The CDR3, as DNA: TGTGCCAGCAGGCCGCCACTAGCGGGAGAGAGAGATACGCAGTATTTT. The full variable domain, rest sourced from reference TRBV2 and TRBJ2-3, is EPEVTQTPSHQVTQMGQEVILRCVPISNHLYFYWYRQILGQKVEFLVSFYNNEISEKSEIFDDQFSVERPDGSNFTLKIRSTKLEDSAMYFCASRPPLAGERDTQYFGPGTRLTVL.

The chain links TRBV19 to TRBJ2-7; 9 bases map to TRBD1. Trimming took 5 bases from V and 1 from J; bases not matched to a gene: 3. Germline-derived CDR1 and CDR2 are LNHDA and SQIVND (reference sequence). There are 14 residues in the CDR3. The CDR3 loop reads CASSSGQGSYEQYF. The CDR3 region has the DNA TGTGCCAGTAGTTCGGGACAGGGATCCTACGAGCAGTACTTC.

The gene calls are TRBV29-1 and TRBJ2-3, with 7 bases that match TRBD2. The CDR3 is 15 residues long. Germline loops: CDR1 SQVTM, CDR2 ANQGSEA. V trimming: 2 bases; J trimming: 2 bases; junction bases outside the gene matches: 7. The CDR3 bases are TGCAGCGTTGAAAGCGGGACGGATAACACAGATACGCAGTATTTT. The encoded protein is CSVESGTDNTDTQYF.

The V gene is TRBV6-2 or TRBV6-3, the J gene TRBJ1-5, with 7 bases identical to TRBD1. Trimming took 0 bases from V and 7 from J; bases not matched to a gene: 6. The CDR3 is made up of 15 amino acids. Germline loops: CDR1 MNHEY, CDR2 SVGEGT. In DNA, the CDR3 is TGTGCCAGCAGTTACTCCGGACAGGTAGGACAGCCCCAGCATTTT. As protein: CASSYSGQVGQPQHF.

In its sample, this clone was seen once. This chain connects TRBV4-1 to TRBJ2-3; D gene unclear. The V end lost 3 bases, the J end lost 5 bases, and 6 bases lay between the germline ends. From germline, CDR1 is MGHRA and CDR2 YSYEKL. The CDR3 sequence is 12 residues long. The DNA for the CDR3 is TGCGCCAGCAGCCACGTCAGAGATACGCAGTATTTT. It codes for CASSHVRDTQYF.

This sequence joins TRBV6-5 and TRBJ2-7, with 11 positions matching TRBD1. The CDR3 consists of 14 residues. Germline lookup yields CDR1 MNHEY and CDR2 SVGAGI. The trim removed 10 bases at V and 5 bases at J, leaving 10 bases unmatched. CDR3 sequence reads: CATISGQGAHEQYF. The CDR3 coding sequence is TGTGCCACTATTTCCGGACAGGGGGCCCACGAGCAGTACTTC.

The gene calls are TRBV7-2 and TRBJ2-3; no clear D gene. The CDR3 is made up of 16 amino acids. V lost 3 bases and J lost 4, with 17 bases in between. Per germline, CDR1 SGHTA and CDR2 FQGNSA. CDR3 DNA: TGTGCCAGCAGCTTGAGGTTCTCCCCACCCCCAGATACGCAGTATTTT. It translates to CASSLRFSPPPDTQYF. The full variable domain, completed using reference TRBV7-2 and TRBJ2-3, is GAGVSQSPSNKVTEKGKDVELRCDPISGHTALYWYRQSLGQGLEFLIYFQGNSAPDKSGLPSDRFSAERTGGSVSTLTIQRTQQEDSAVYLCASSLRFSPPPDTQYFGPGTRLTVL.

The chain carries TRBV2 and TRBJ2-7; tentative D call: TRBD1 (6 bases). Germline lookup yields CDR1 SNHLY and CDR2 FYNNEI. The CDR3 has 13 residues. V dropped 5 bases and J dropped 3 bases, with 11 bases sitting between them. Here the CDR3 DNA reads TGTGCCAGCAGTCCGGGACAAGACTACGAGCAGTACTTC. This codes for CASSPGQDYEQYF.